The clone carrying this TCR beta chain appeared a few times. Its antigen is not known. This sample was taken from a study of T-cell memory formation after mild COVID-19. About the research overall: Largely donor-specific sequence clusters came from a couple of donors.

The CDR3 loop spans 17 amino acids. The V segment lost 1 base and the J segment 1 base; nucleotides outside the gene matches: 6. Per the germline V gene, CDR1 is SEHNR and CDR2 is FQNEAQ (reference sequence). Whole-study findings and limits: CD4+ contracting clones were found mainly in CM and EM, and CD8+ ones in EMRA. Day 37-peaking second-wave clones had unconfirmed SARS-CoV-2 specificity.

Libraries for TCRalpha and TCRbeta carried sample barcodes and unique molecular identifiers via 5'RACE. TCRdb reprocessed the 5' RACE reads via MiXCR and lists one record per CDR3 protein. The sample lists about 390,000 distinct CDR3 sequences; about a sixth were seen once. V and J are TRBV7-9 and TRBJ2-2; TRBD1 matches 7 bases. The TCR was taken from a man aged 18-30 years who had mild COVID-19 (a few samples of this study predate the infection). Cell type and time point are not known. Material for sequencing was PBMCs or a T cell subset sorted from them (not recorded which). CDR3 bases: TGTGCCAGCAGCTTAGAATCTTGGGACAGGAACACCGGGGAGCTGTTTTTT. Residues: CASSLESWDRNTGELFF.